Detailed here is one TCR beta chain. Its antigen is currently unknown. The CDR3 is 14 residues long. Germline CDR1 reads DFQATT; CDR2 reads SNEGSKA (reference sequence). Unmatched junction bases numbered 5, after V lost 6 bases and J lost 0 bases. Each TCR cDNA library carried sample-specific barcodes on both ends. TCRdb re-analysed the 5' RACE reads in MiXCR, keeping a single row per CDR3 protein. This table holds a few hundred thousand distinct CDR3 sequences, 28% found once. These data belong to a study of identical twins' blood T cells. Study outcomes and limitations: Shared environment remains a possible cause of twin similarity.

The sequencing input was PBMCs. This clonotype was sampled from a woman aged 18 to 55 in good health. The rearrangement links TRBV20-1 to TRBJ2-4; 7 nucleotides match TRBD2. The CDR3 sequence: CSADAGEAKNIQYF. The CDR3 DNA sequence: TGCAGTGCAGATGCGGGAGAAGCCAAAAACATTCAGTACTTC.